This TCR beta chain derives from a study of patients and donors after allogeneic stem cell transplantation. TCRdb redid the calling of the RT-PCR reads with MiXCR, one entry per CDR3 protein. The sample gives roughly 880,000 distinct CDR3 sequences, more than 15% of which show up once; roughly 6.4% is in the top ten. This clonotype was observed at least ten times. The CDR3 spans 13 residues. Germline V CDR1 and CDR2: DFQATT, SNEGSKA (reference sequence). V trimming: 1 base; J trimming: 8 bases; junction bases outside the gene matches: 4. Sequencing was done on a sample of blood, either unsorted or a sorted T cell fraction (not recorded which). The receptor comes from a human donor who was either an allogeneic HSCT recipient or a stem cell or donor lymphocyte infusion donor (not recorded which). It is not recorded whose cells these are; they may come from a transplant donor. This chain links TRBV20-1 with TRBJ2-4; 8 bases align to TRBD2. CDR3 coding DNA: TGCAGTGCTAGAGCCACGGGACTAGACATTCAGTACTTC. Protein: CSARATGLDIQYF.